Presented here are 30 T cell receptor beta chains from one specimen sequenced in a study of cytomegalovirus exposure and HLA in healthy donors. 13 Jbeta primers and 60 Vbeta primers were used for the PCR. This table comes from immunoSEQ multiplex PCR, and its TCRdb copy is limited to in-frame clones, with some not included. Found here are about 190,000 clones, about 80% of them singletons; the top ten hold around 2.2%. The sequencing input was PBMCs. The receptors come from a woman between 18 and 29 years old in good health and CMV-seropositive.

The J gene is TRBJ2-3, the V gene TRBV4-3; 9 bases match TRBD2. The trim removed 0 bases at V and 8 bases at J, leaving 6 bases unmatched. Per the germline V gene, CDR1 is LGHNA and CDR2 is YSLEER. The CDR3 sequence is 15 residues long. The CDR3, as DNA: TGCGCCAGCAGCCAAGATCCAGATAGCGGGGGTACGCAGTATTTT. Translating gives CASSQDPDSGGTQYF.

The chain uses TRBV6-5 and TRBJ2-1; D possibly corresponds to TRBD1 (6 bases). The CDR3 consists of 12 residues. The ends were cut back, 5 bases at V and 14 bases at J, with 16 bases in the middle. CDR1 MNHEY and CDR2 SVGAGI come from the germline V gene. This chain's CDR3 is CASSTLREGEFF. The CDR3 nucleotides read TGTGCCAGCAGTACCCTCCGCGAGGGGGAGTTCTTC.

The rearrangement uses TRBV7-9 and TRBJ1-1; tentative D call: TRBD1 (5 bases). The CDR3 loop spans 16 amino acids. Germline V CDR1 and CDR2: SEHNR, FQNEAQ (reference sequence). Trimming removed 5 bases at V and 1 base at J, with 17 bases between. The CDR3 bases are TGTGCCAGCAGCGGGGGGTTGGGGGGTGGGAACACTGAAGCTTTCTTT. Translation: CASSGGLGGGNTEAFF.

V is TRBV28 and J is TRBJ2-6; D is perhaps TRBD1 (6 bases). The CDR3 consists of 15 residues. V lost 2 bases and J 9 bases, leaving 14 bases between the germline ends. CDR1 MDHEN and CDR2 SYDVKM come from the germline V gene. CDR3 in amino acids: CASSLPGQSGNVLTF. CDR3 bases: TGTGCCAGCAGTTTACCAGGACAGTCGGGCAACGTCCTGACTTTC.

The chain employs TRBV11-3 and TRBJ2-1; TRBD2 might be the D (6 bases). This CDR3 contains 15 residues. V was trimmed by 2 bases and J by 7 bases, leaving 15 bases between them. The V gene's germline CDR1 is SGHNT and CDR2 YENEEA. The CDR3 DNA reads TGTGCCAGCAGCTTATACCGGGGGACGGGTAATGAGCAGTTCTTC. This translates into CASSLYRGTGNEQFF.

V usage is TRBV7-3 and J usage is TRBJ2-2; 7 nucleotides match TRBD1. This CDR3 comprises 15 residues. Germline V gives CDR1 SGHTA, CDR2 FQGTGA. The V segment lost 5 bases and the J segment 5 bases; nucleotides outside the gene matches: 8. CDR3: CASSQKNRGTGELFF. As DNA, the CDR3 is TGTGCCAGCAGCCAGAAAAACAGGGGAACCGGGGAGCTGTTTTTT.

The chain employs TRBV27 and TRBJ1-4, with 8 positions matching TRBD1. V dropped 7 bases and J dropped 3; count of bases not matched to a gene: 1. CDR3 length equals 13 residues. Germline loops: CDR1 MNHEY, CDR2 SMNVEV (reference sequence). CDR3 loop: CASKGQANEKLFF. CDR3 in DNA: TGTGCCAGCAAGGGACAGGCTAATGAAAAACTGTTTTTT.

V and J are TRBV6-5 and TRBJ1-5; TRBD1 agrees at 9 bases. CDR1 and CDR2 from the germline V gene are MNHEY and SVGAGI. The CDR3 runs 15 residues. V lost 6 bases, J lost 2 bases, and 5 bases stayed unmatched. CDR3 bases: TGTGCCAGCAGCTGGACAGGGGATGGCAATCAGCCCCAGCATTTT. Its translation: CASSWTGDGNQPQHF.

This CDR3 reads CARSLGRQDTEAFF. The CDR3 DNA reads TGTGCCAGAAGCTTGGGTAGGCAGGACACTGAAGCTTTCTTT. The J gene is TRBJ1-1, the V gene TRBV5-3; D call uncertain. TRBV5-3 is placed among ORFs of uncertain function. The CDR3 loop spans 14 amino acids. V lost 0 bases and J 3 bases, leaving 9 bases between the germline ends.

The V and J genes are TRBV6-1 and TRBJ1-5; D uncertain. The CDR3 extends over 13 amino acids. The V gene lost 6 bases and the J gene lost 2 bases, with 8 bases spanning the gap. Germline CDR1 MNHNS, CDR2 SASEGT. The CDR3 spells CASRGSGNQPQHF. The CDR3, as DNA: TGTGCCAGCAGGGGCTCGGGCAATCAGCCCCAGCATTTT.

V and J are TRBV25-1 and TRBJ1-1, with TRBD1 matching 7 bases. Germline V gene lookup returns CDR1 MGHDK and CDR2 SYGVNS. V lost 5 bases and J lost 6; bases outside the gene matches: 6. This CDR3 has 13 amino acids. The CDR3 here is CASSPTGVAEAFF. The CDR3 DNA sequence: TGTGCCAGCAGTCCTACAGGGGTGGCTGAAGCTTTCTTT.

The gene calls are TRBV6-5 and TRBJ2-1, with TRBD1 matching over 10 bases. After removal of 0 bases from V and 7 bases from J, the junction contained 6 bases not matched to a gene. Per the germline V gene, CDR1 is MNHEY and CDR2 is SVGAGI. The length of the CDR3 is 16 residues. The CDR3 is CASSYSRTGGGNEQFF. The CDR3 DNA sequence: TGTGCCAGCAGTTACTCCCGGACAGGGGGAGGGAATGAGCAGTTCTTC.

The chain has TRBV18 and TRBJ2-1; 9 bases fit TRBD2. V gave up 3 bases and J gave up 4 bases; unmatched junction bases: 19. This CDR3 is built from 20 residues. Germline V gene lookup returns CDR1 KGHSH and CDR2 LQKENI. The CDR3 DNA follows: TGTGCCAGCTCACCCCTGCCGGGGGGTAGCGGGGGAAATACTTACAATGAGCAGTTCTTC. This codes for CASSPLPGGSGGNTYNEQFF.

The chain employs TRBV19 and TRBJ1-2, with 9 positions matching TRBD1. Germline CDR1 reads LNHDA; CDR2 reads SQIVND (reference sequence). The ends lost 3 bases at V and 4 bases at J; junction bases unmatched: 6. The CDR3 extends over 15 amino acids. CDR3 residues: CASSIFQTGGYGYTF. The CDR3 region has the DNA TGTGCCAGTAGTATCTTCCAGACAGGGGGCTATGGCTACACCTTC.

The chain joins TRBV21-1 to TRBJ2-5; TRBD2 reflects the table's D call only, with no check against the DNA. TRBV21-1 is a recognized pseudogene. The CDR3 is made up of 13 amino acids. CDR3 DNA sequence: TGTGCCAGCAGCAAAGCAGGCGGGGGGCGGTTGCACTTC. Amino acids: CASSKAGGGRLHF.

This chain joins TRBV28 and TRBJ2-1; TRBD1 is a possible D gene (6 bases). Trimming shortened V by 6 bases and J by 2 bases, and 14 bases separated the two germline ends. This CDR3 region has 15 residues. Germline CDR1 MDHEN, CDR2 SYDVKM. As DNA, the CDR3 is TGTGCCAGCAGCCCAGGGGACGTTGCCTACAATGAGCAGTTCTTC. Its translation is CASSPGDVAYNEQFF.

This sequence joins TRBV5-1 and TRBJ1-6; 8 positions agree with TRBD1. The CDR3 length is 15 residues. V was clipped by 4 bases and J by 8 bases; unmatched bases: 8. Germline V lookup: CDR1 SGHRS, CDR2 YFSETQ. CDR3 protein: CASSGATGEYSPLHF. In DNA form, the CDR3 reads TGCGCCAGCAGCGGGGCGACAGGGGAGTATTCACCCCTCCACTTT.

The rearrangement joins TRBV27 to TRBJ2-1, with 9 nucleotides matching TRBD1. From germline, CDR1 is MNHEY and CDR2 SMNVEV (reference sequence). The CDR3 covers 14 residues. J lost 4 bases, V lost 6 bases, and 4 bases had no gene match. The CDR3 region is CASSLTGGYNEQFF. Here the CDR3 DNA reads TGTGCCAGCAGCCTGACAGGGGGGTACAATGAGCAGTTCTTC.

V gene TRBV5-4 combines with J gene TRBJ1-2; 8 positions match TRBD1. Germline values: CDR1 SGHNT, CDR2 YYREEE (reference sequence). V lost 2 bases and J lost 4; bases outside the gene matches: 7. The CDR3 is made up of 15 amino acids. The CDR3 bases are TGTGCCAGCAGCTTTGAAACAGGGGGGGGCTATGGCTACACCTTC. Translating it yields CASSFETGGGYGYTF.

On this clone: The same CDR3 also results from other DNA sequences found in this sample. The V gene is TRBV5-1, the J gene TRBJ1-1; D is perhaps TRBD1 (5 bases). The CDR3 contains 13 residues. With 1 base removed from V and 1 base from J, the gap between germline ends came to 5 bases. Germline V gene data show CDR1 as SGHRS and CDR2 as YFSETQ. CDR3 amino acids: CASSLTGNTEAFF. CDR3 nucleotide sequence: TGCGCCAGCAGCTTGACAGGGAACACTGAAGCTTTCTTT.

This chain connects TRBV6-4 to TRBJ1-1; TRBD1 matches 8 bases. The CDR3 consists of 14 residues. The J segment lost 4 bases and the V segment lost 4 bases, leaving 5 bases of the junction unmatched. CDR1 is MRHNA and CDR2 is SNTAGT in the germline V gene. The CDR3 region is CASSAQGAGTEAFF. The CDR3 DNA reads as TGTGCCAGCAGTGCCCAGGGGGCTGGCACTGAAGCTTTCTTT.

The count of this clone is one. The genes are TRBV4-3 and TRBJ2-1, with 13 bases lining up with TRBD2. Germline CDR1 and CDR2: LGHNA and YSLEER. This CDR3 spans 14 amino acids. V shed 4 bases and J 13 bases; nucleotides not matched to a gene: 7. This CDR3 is CASSLGTSGEYQFF. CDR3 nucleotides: TGCGCCAGCAGCCTCGGGACTAGCGGGGAATACCAGTTCTTC.

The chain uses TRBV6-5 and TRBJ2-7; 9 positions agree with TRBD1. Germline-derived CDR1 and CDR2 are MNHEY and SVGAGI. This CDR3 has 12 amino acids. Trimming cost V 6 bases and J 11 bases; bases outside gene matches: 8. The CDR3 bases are TGTGCCAGCAGCCGGACAGGGGAACAGGAGTACGTC. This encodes CASSRTGEQEYV.

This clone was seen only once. In DNA form, the CDR3 reads TGTGCCAGCAGTTCCGCTGGGGGCGAATGGAAAGGTAGTATGAACACTGAAGCTTTCTTT. Encoded protein: CASSSAGGEWKGSMNTEAFF. The chain joins TRBV28 to TRBJ1-1; D possibly corresponds to TRBD1 (6 bases). In germline, CDR1 is MDHEN, CDR2 SYDVKM. The CDR3 contains 20 residues. Trimming cost V 4 bases and J 0 bases, with 27 bases left between them.

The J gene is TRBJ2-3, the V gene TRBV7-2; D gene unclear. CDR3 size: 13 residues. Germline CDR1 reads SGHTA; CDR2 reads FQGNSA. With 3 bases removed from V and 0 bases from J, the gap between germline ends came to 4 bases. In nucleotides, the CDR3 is TGTGCCAGCAGCTTTCCGAGCACAGATACGCAGTATTTT. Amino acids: CASSFPSTDTQYF.

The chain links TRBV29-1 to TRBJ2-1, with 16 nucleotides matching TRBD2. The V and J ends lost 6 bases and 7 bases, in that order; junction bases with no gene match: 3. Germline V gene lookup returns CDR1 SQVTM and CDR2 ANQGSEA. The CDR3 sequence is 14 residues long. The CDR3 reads CSVGGLAGGNEQFF. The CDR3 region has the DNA TGCAGCGTGGGGGGACTAGCGGGGGGGAATGAGCAGTTCTTC.

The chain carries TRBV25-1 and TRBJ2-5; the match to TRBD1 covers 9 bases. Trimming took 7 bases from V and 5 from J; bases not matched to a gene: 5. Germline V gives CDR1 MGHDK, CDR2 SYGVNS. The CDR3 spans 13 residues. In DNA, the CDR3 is TGTGCCAGCACGGGACAGGGAGAGGAGACCCAGTACTTC. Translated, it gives CASTGQGEETQYF.

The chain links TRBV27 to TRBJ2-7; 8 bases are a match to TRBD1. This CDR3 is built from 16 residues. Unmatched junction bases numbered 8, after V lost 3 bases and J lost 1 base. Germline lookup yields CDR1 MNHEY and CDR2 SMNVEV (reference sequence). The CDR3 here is CASSFFGQGASYEQYF. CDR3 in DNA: TGTGCCAGCAGTTTCTTCGGGCAGGGGGCGTCCTACGAGCAGTACTTC.

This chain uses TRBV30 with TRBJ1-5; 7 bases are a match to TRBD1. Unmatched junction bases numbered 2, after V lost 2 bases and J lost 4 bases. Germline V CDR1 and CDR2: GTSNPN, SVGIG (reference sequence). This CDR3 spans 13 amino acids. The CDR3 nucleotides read TGTGCCTGGAGTACACAGGGGAATCAGCCCCAGCATTTT. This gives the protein CAWSTQGNQPQHF. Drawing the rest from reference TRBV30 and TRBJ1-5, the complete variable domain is SQTIHQWPATLVQPVGSPLSLECTVEGTSNPNLYWYRQAAGRGLQLLFYSVGIGQISSEVPQNLSASRPQDRQFILSSKKLLLSDSGFYLCAWSTQGNQPQHFGDGTRLSIL.

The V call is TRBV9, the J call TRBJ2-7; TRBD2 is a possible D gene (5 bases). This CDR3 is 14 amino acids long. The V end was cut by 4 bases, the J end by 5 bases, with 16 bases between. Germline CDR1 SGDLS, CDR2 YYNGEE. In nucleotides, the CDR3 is TGTGCCAGCAGCCCCCGAGAGGGAAATCACGAGCAGTACTTC. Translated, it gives CASSPREGNHEQYF. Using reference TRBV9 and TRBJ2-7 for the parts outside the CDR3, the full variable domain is DSGVTQTPKHLITATGQRVTLRCSPRSGDLSVYWYQQSLDQGLQFLIQYYNGEERAKGNILERFSAQQFPDLHSELNLSSLELGDSALYFCASSPREGNHEQYFGPGTRLTVT.